This T cell receptor (beta chain) was observed in a study of metastatic and nonmetastatic thyroid tumors. Using MiXCR, TCRdb reanalyzed the PCR reads. The table has about 23,000 clones, 25% to 30% seen once. Before thyroid surgery, none of the patients had received any treatment. CDR1 is MDHEN, CDR2 SYDVKM, per germline. This CDR3 has 16 residues. V lost 3 bases to trimming and J lost 5 bases, with 19 bases between them. The chain recombines TRBV28 with TRBJ2-5; a weak D match, TRBD2 (6 bases). Sequenced sample: tumor tissue. This TCR was sampled from a female donor with papillary thyroid cancer or a benign thyroid nodule (not recorded which). Some clones in this sample may be carry-over from other donors' samples. CDR3 DNA: TGTGCCAGCAGTTTGAATACGGGAGCGAAAGGGGAGACCCAGTACTTC. Its protein product is CASSLNTGAKGETQYF.